Sequencing of this T cell receptor beta chain was carried out in a study of cytomegalovirus exposure and HLA in healthy donors. For the study at large: Of around 400 genotyped donors, more than 75% grouped in the Caucasian-associated ancestry cluster.

Amplification used 60 Vbeta primers and 13 Jbeta primers. Libraries were prepared by immunoSEQ multiplex PCR; TCRdb keeps only in-frame clonotypes and omits some of them. The specimen's table records around 140,000 clones. Concerning this clone itself: The antigen remains undetermined.

Healthy bone marrow donors made up the donors. Unrecorded immune exposure was likely among donors, who were nominally healthy when sampled. This CDR3 is built from 15 residues. The germline V gene encodes CDR1 SGHRS and CDR2 YFSETQ. The ends were cut back, 4 bases at V and 3 bases at J, with 16 bases in the middle. Study results and caveats: More clonal expansion characterized HLA-associated TCR beta chains than equally common others in a later analysis.

Sequencing was done on a sample of PBMCs. The clonotype comes from a male donor in good health and CMV-seronegative. This chain connects TRBV5-1 to TRBJ1-1; weak D call: TRBD1 (5 bases). The CDR3, as DNA: TGCGCCAGCAGCCGTGATAGGGGAGGGGACACTGAAGCTTTCTTT. Encoded protein: CASSRDRGGDTEAFF.